These 28 T cell receptor beta chains share one sample of origin, sequenced in a study of blood T cell repertoires in COVID-19. Only in-frame clones appear in the TCRdb table, and some are missing; sequencing was by immunoSEQ multiplex PCR. Here the sample spans about 270,000 clones, approximately 89% being singletons. Sequencing was carried out using PBMCs or T cells enriched from blood (not recorded which). These receptors were taken from a man aged 40-50 years who had been exposed to COVID-19.

The chain joins TRBV10-3 to TRBJ1-2; possibly TRBD1 for D (5 bases). The germline gives CDR1 ENHRY, CDR2 SYGVKD. CDR3 size: 15 residues. Trimming took off 3 bases at V and 1 base at J, with 12 bases between the two ends. DNA of the CDR3: TGTGCCATCAGTGACTACGCGACAGTTAACTATGGCTACACCTTC. As protein: CAISDYATVNYGYTF.

The genes are TRBV27 and TRBJ1-6; D is perhaps TRBD1 (5 bases). The CDR3 loop spans 14 amino acids. The germline V gene encodes CDR1 MNHEY and CDR2 SMNVEV (reference sequence). V lost 2 bases, J lost 5 bases, and 7 bases lay in between. This CDR3 is CASSLAGNNSPLHF. CDR3 nucleotide sequence: TGTGCCAGCAGTTTAGCAGGGAATAATTCACCCCTCCACTTT.

V gene TRBV9 combines with J gene TRBJ2-1, with D possibly being TRBD1 (5 bases). Germline loops: CDR1 SGDLS, CDR2 YYNGEE. The CDR3 is made up of 16 amino acids. V lost 4 bases and J lost 6, with 20 bases in between. The CDR3 DNA is TGTGCCAGCAGCCATACAGACGAGCGAAGGGGCAATGAGCAGTTCTTC. Translated, it gives CASSHTDERRGNEQFF.

The chain has TRBV28 and TRBJ1-6; D is possibly TRBD1 (6 bases). Germline-derived CDR1 and CDR2 are MDHEN and SYDVKM. This CDR3 comprises 14 residues. Trimming removed 9 bases from V and 9 bases from J, with 18 bases in between. This CDR3 reads CASSRYLRGSPLHF. CDR3 DNA: TGTGCCAGTTCCCGGTATCTCAGGGGTTCACCCCTCCACTTT.

The chain uses TRBV7-9 and TRBJ2-7, with no clear D. Germline CDR1 SEHNR, CDR2 FQNEAQ (reference sequence). The CDR3 runs 12 residues. The germline V and J ends were trimmed by 1 base and 5 bases, with 6 bases remaining between them. Here the CDR3 DNA reads TGTGCCAGCAGCTTAGACCGGGACGAGCAGTACTTC. This translates into CASSLDRDEQYF.

The chain employs TRBV5-1 and TRBJ1-1; D may be TRBD1 (6 bases). Trimming took off 0 bases at V and 1 base at J, with 10 bases between the two ends. CDR1 is SGHRS, CDR2 YFSETQ, per germline. The CDR3 runs 15 residues. In nucleotides, the CDR3 is TGCGCCAGCAGCTTGGTCCCGACAGGGAACACTGAAGCTTTCTTT. This encodes CASSLVPTGNTEAFF.

V is TRBV7-2 and J is TRBJ2-2, with D maybe TRBD2 (5 bases). Germline V lookup: CDR1 SGHTA, CDR2 FQGNSA. The CDR3 totals 14 residues. V dropped 7 bases and J dropped 9 bases, with 18 bases sitting between them. The CDR3 DNA sequence: TGTGCCAGCACGTGGTTAACTACTAGTAGGGAGCTGTTTTTT. Translation: CASTWLTTSRELFF.

V is TRBV3-1 (or the pseudogene TRBV3-2) and J is TRBJ2-7; 7 bases align to TRBD2. V lost 4 bases and J lost 6; bases outside the gene matches: 6. This CDR3 contains 13 residues. The germline V gene has CDR1 LGHDT and CDR2 YNNKEL (reference sequence). The CDR3: CASSPSGGPEQYF. The DNA for the CDR3 is TGTGCCAGCAGCCCTAGCGGCGGGCCCGAGCAGTACTTC.

The V and J genes are TRBV9 and TRBJ1-1; 7 bases match TRBD1. J gave up 5 bases and V 4 bases, and 8 bases lay outside the gene matches. CDR3 length: 14 residues. Per germline, CDR1 SGDLS and CDR2 YYNGEE. CDR3 amino acids: CASSTSAGGTEAFF. CDR3 DNA: TGTGCCAGCAGCACCTCGGCAGGGGGGACTGAAGCTTTCTTT.

The rearrangement links TRBV9 to TRBJ2-2; 15 nucleotides match TRBD2. CDR1 and CDR2 (germline): SGDLS, YYNGEE. The J segment lost 13 bases and the V segment lost 7 bases, leaving 17 bases of the junction unmatched. CDR3 length equals 17 residues. CDR3 amino acids: CASGHYTGLAGGSGLFF. The CDR3 DNA follows: TGTGCCAGCGGACACTATACTGGACTAGCGGGAGGGTCCGGGCTGTTTTTT.

The chain carries TRBV30 and TRBJ1-1, with a possible D match to TRBD1 (5 bases). Per germline, CDR1 GTSNPN and CDR2 SVGIG (reference sequence). V was clipped by 2 bases and J by 2 bases, with 30 bases between them. CDR3 length equals 20 residues. CDR3 bases: TGTGCCTGGAGTCGGCCGGCTTGGGACTCCGTATCTAGCCCAAACACTGAAGCTTTCTTT. Translated: CAWSRPAWDSVSSPNTEAFF.

The CDR3 DNA follows: TGTGCCAGCAGTCGCGGACTAGCGGCAGGGGGCAATGAGCAGTTCTTC. Translated: CASSRGLAAGGNEQFF. This chain links TRBV7-3 with TRBJ2-1; 10 bases line up with TRBD2. The junction had 11 bases not matched to a gene; V was cut back by 6 bases and J by 6 bases. Germline CDR1 SGHTA, CDR2 FQGTGA. The CDR3 loop spans 16 amino acids.

The V and J genes are TRBV18 and TRBJ2-1, with D perhaps TRBD2 (7 bases). Per the germline V gene, CDR1 is KGHSH and CDR2 is LQKENI. CDR3 length equals 14 residues. V lost 4 bases to trimming and J lost 7 bases, with 14 bases between them. This CDR3 reads CASSLLGGRNEQFF. In nucleotides, the CDR3 is TGTGCCAGCTCACTTCTGGGGGGGCGTAATGAGCAGTTCTTC. Full variable domain (rest looked up from reference TRBV18 and TRBJ2-1): NAGVMQNPRHLVRRRGQEARLRCSPMKGHSHVYWYRQLPEEGLKFMVYLQKENIIDESGMPKERFSAEFPKEGPSILRIQQVVRGDSAAYFCASSLLGGRNEQFFGPGTRLTVL.

The chain recombines TRBV5-4 with TRBJ2-3; 9 nucleotides match TRBD1. Germline CDR1 is SGHNT and CDR2 is YYREEE (reference sequence). The CDR3 loop spans 12 amino acids. Trimming removed 1 base from V and 13 bases from J; junction bases left unmatched: 4. CDR3 in amino acids: CASSLTGGNEYF. The CDR3 nucleotides read TGTGCCAGCAGCTTGACAGGGGGCAATGAGTATTTT.

V gene TRBV11-2 combines with J gene TRBJ1-1, with 9 bases that match TRBD1. From germline, CDR1 is SGHAT and CDR2 FQNNGV. V was clipped by 4 bases and J by 5 bases; unmatched bases: 11. CDR3 length: 16 residues. The CDR3 here is CASSSLQGAIGTEAFF. In nucleotides, the CDR3 is TGTGCCAGCAGCTCCCTACAGGGGGCAATTGGGACTGAAGCTTTCTTT.

This rearrangement joins TRBV19 to TRBJ1-2; D call uncertain. V lost 5 bases and J lost 2, with 9 bases in between. This CDR3 region has 13 residues. Germline CDR1 and CDR2: LNHDA and SQIVND (reference sequence). DNA for the CDR3: TGTGCCAGTAGTCCCGGACTAAACTATGGCTACACCTTC. This sequence encodes CASSPGLNYGYTF. Combining the CDR3 with reference TRBV19 and TRBJ1-2 gives the whole variable domain DGGITQSPKYLFRKEGQNVTLSCEQNLNHDAMYWYRQDPGQGLRLIYYSQIVNDFQKGDIAEGYSVSREKKESFPLTVTSAQKNPTAFYLCASSPGLNYGYTFGSGTRLTVV.

This clone appeared a single time. This rearrangement joins TRBV7-6 to TRBJ2-5, with unresolved D. The CDR3 covers 13 residues. The ends were cut back, 5 bases at V and 3 bases at J, with 10 bases in the middle. From germline, CDR1 is SGHVS and CDR2 FNYEAQ. CDR3 residues: CASSRGHKETQYF. The DNA for the CDR3 is TGTGCCAGCAGCAGAGGTCATAAAGAGACCCAGTACTTC.

In the case of this clone: One junction end does not reproduce the germline sequence, and a read error may be involved. This chain uses TRBV3-1 (or the pseudogene TRBV3-2) with TRBJ1-1, with a weak D call TRBD1 (5 bases). The CDR3 length is 14 residues. From germline, CDR1 is LGHDT and CDR2 YNNKEL (reference sequence). The CDR3 coding sequence is TGTGCCAGCAGCGAAGACAGAATGAACACTGAAGCTTTCTTT. It translates to CASSEDRMNTEAFF.

The chain couples TRBV30 to TRBJ1-6; TRBD1 matches at 9 bases. With 5 bases clipped from V and 6 bases from J, the junction kept 5 bases outside the gene matches. Germline CDR1 GTSNPN, CDR2 SVGIG (reference sequence). The CDR3 has 14 residues. The CDR3 reads CAWGTGSSNSPLHF. CDR3 coding DNA: TGTGCCTGGGGGACAGGGTCTTCTAATTCACCCCTCCACTTT.

The J gene is TRBJ1-5, the V gene TRBV5-8, with 7 bases aligning to TRBD1. Trimming removed 3 bases from V and 5 bases from J; junction bases left unmatched: 8. Germline V gene lookup returns CDR1 SGHTS and CDR2 YDEGEE. The CDR3 totals 15 residues. The CDR3 is CASSSEQGWYQPQHF. CDR3 sequence (DNA): TGTGCCAGCAGCTCAGAACAGGGGTGGTATCAGCCCCAGCATTTT.

CDR3: CASSVDRVSTEAFF. Written as DNA, the CDR3 is TGCGCCAGCAGCGTGGACAGGGTAAGCACTGAAGCTTTCTTT. This rearrangement joins TRBV5-1 to TRBJ1-1; TRBD1 agrees at 8 bases. Per germline, CDR1 SGHRS and CDR2 YFSETQ. The CDR3 runs to 14 residues. V trimming: 4 bases; J trimming: 4 bases; junction bases outside the gene matches: 6.

The chain is built from TRBV5-4 and TRBJ2-5; maybe TRBD2 (5 bases). The length of the CDR3 is 17 residues. V lost 0 bases, J lost 2 bases, and 17 bases lay in between. Germline V gene lookup returns CDR1 SGHNT and CDR2 YYREEE (reference sequence). CDR3 DNA sequence: TGTGCCAGCAGCTTGGGAGCGCCAGAGGGATTTCAAGAGACCCAGTACTTC. Translated: CASSLGAPEGFQETQYF.

In its sample, this clone was seen once. The chain employs TRBV6-5 and TRBJ1-5; D unresolved. CDR1 and CDR2 from the germline V gene are MNHEY and SVGAGI. The CDR3 totals 15 residues. The V end was cut by 4 bases, the J end by 3 bases, with 13 bases between. Here the CDR3 DNA reads TGTGCCAGCAGTTCTCAGAGAGGGATCAATCAGCCCCAGCATTTT. This sequence encodes CASSSQRGINQPQHF.

The sample holds one count of this clone. The chain joins TRBV5-4 to TRBJ1-1; the match to TRBD1 covers 9 bases. Germline V CDR1 and CDR2: SGHNT, YYREEE (reference sequence). This CDR3 is 12 amino acids long. V gave up 4 bases and J gave up 10 bases; unmatched junction bases: 5. In DNA form, the CDR3 reads TGTGCCAGCAGCCCAGGGACAGGGCGAGCTTTCTTT. Its protein is CASSPGTGRAFF.

V is TRBV7-9 and J is TRBJ1-4; D might be TRBD1 (5 bases). Germline V gives CDR1 SEHNR, CDR2 FQNEAQ (reference sequence). The CDR3 has 16 residues. V lost 0 bases, J lost 3 bases, and 11 bases lay in between. The CDR3 here is CASSLAGGVANEKLFF. The CDR3 bases are TGTGCCAGCAGCTTAGCCGGAGGGGTGGCTAATGAAAAACTGTTTTTT.

The chain has TRBV9 and TRBJ2-3, with 13 bases aligning to TRBD2. The junction had 6 bases not matched to a gene; V was cut back by 0 bases and J by 2 bases. The germline V gene has CDR1 SGDLS and CDR2 YYNGEE. The CDR3 consists of 18 residues. This CDR3 is CASSVVSGTSGITDTQYF. CDR3 nucleotides: TGTGCCAGCAGCGTAGTTTCCGGGACTAGCGGGATCACAGATACGCAGTATTTT.

The rearrangement joins TRBV30 to TRBJ1-5; 9 bases fit TRBD1. The CDR3 runs 15 residues. V shed 3 bases and J 2 bases; nucleotides not matched to a gene: 5. The germline CDR1 and CDR2 sequences are GTSNPN and SVGIG (reference sequence). CDR3 loop: CAWRGTGSGNQPQHF. The CDR3 DNA follows: TGTGCCTGGAGGGGGACAGGGTCGGGCAATCAGCCCCAGCATTTT.

The chain carries TRBV7-3 and TRBJ1-2; D not certain. From germline, CDR1 is SGHTA and CDR2 FQGTGA. The CDR3 contains 18 residues. V was cut by 1 base and J by 2 bases, with 20 bases left in between. The CDR3 is CASSLMMVGSPKNYGYTF. The CDR3 DNA follows: TGTGCCAGCAGCTTAATGATGGTGGGCAGCCCTAAGAACTATGGCTACACCTTC.